This T cell receptor beta chain was obtained from a study of T cell responses to AZD1222 COVID-19 vaccine. Findings and limits, study-wide: Breadth and depth of Spike-specific TCRs rose after two AZD1222 doses. AZD1222 recipients seropositive at baseline numbered only five to seven.

The count of this clone is one. Its antigen is unidentified. Here immunoSEQ multiplex PCR was the method, and the copy in TCRdb shows in-frame clones only, minus some. The repertoire holds 100,000 to 150,000 clones, with 86% as singletons. CDR3 size: 15 residues. Germline CDR1 and CDR2: LNHDA and SQIVND (reference sequence). Trimming pared 7 bases from V and 0 bases from J, leaving 12 bases between. The V and J genes are TRBV19 and TRBJ1-4, with D unclear. The sample in question was peripheral blood, obtained 28 days after the second AZD1222 dose. The clonotype was recovered from an adult who received the AZD1222 COVID-19 vaccine. CDR3 amino acids: CASKPRGTTNEKLFF. DNA for the CDR3: TGTGCCAGTAAGCCCCGTGGGACAACTAATGAAAAACTGTTTTTT.